This TCR beta chain was recovered during a study of human T cells and chemical hapten exposure. Study-level results: Alopecia in the donors means their immune response may deviate from healthy people's. With DPC sensitization, TCRs exceeding 1 in 1000 frequency showed no change.

Library preparation tagged each individual cDNA molecule with a unique molecular identifier. TCRdb analysed the RACE reads with MiXCR anew, one entry per CDR3 protein. The sample consists of fewer than 130,000 distinct CDR3 sequences, 11% of them appearing once. This clonotype was recorded many times. Antigen: not known. Regarding time point: patch test 1, 2 weeks after DPC sensitization. The treatment is: therapeutic diphenylcyclopropenone sensitization with weekly scalp DPC. Alopecia patients deemed DPC-suitable, aged 18 to 70, excluding pregnancy. The input for sequencing was whole blood, taken in connection with sensitization to the hapten diphenylcyclopropenone (DPC). The source of this sequence is a woman aged 40 to 49 with alopecia areata. Some clones in this sample may be carry-over from other donors' samples.

This CDR3 is CASSLAAARQGGRNNSPLHF. The CDR3 nucleotides read TGTGCCAGCAGCTTAGCCGCGGCCCGACAGGGGGGTAGGAATAATTCACCCCTCCACTTT. The chain links TRBV11-2 to TRBJ1-6; 9 bases map to TRBD1. The junction had 15 bases not matched to a gene; V was cut back by 1 base and J by 5 bases. The germline CDR1 and CDR2 sequences are SGHAT and FQNNGV. The CDR3 has 20 amino acids.